This TCR beta chain appears in the sequencing data of a study of blood T cells in healthy people across ages. A second about 7 to 11 cycle PCR used barcoded and J-beta primers. A tag from a template-switch adaptor with 12 random nucleotides marked each cDNA molecule. Each sample provided no less than 3 million CDR3-containing paired-end reads. In TCRdb, the 5' RACE reads were re-called with MiXCR into one record per CDR3 protein. The data contain approximately 1,000,000 distinct CDR3 sequences, 30% to 40% of them singletons. Germline CDR1 reads SGHTS; CDR2 reads YDEGEE. CDR3 size: 14 residues. With 4 bases clipped from V and 3 bases from J, the junction kept 6 bases outside the gene matches.

This receptor was taken from a man younger than 35 in good health. Sample: blood. The chain carries TRBV5-8 and TRBJ2-5; 7 bases align to TRBD1. For the CDR3, the DNA is TGTGCCAGCAGCGGTTTGGGACAGAAAGAGACCCAGTACTTC. It codes for CASSGLGQKETQYF.